The present TCR beta chain was sequenced within a study of memory CD4+ T cells and cytomegalovirus serostatus. Study outcomes and limitations: Suggested: most of the CMV-linked TCR signature lies in CD4+ memory cells.

Regarding this clone: Its antigen is not known.

Germline CDR1 is MNHNY and CDR2 is SVGAGI (reference sequence). V lost 4 bases and J lost 8; bases outside the gene matches: 9. CDR3 length: 14 amino acids. As originally analysed: After removing out-of-frame reads, approximately 2.2 million distinct TCRbeta sequences remained. Clones were sequenced by immunoSEQ multiplex PCR, and TCRdb holds only the in-frame ones, with some missing. The DNA gave D and trimming, while V, J and clone size come from that table. The repertoire holds under 55,000 clones, approximately 82% seen once, with 1.5% to 2% in the top ten. The sort gate was single viable CD3+CD4+CD8-CD45RO+ cells for memory CD4+ T cells.

Sequencing was performed on memory CD4+ T cells from blood. This clonotype originated in an adult in good health and CMV-seropositive. The V call is TRBV6-6, the J call TRBJ1-2; TRBD1 matches 8 bases. The CDR3 nucleotides are TGTGCCAGCAGTTCCGGACAGGGCGTTTCGGGCTACACCTTC. Protein sequence: CASSSGQGVSGYTF.